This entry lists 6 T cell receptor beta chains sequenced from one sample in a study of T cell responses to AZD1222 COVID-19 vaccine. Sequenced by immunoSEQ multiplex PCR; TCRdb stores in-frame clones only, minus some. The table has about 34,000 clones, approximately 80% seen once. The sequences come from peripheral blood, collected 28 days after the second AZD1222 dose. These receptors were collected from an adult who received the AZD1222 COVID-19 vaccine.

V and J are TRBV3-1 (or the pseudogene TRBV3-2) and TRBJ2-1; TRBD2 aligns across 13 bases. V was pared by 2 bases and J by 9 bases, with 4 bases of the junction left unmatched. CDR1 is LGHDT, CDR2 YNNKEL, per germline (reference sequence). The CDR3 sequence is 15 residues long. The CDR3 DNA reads TGTGCCAGCAGCCAAACTAGCGGGAGGGCCCTTGAGCAGTTCTTC. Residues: CASSQTSGRALEQFF.

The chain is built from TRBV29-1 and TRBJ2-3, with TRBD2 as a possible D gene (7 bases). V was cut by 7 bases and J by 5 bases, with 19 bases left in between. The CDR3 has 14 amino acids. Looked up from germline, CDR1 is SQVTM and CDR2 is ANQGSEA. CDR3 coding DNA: TGCAGCGCCTCAGCGGGGCTAGGGGGAGATACGCAGTATTTT. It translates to CSASAGLGGDTQYF.

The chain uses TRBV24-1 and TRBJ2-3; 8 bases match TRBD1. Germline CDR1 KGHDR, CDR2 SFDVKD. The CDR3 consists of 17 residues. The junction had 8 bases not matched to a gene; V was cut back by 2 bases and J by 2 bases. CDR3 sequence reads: CATSDWAVTGDTDTQYF. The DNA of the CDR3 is TGTGCCACCAGTGATTGGGCCGTGACAGGGGACACAGATACGCAGTATTTT.

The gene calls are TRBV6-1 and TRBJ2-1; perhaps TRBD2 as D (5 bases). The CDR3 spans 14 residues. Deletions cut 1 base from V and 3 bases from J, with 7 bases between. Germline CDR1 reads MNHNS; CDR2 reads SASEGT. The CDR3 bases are TGTGCCAGCAGTGAAGTGGCGGGCTACAATGAGCAGTTCTTC. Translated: CASSEVAGYNEQFF.

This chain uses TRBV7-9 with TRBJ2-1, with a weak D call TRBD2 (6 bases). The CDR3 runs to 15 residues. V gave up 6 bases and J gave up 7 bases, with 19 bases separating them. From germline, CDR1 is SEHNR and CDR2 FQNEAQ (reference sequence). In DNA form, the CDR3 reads TGTGCCAGCAGTTCCGGGACTTCCTCACCTAATGAGCAGTTCTTC. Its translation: CASSSGTSSPNEQFF.

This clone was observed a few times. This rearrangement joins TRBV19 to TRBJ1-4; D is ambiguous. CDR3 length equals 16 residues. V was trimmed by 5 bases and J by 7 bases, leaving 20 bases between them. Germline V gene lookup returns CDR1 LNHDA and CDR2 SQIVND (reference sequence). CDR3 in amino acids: CASSPGFGSIGEKLFF. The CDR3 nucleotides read TGTGCCAGTAGTCCGGGGTTTGGGAGTATCGGTGAAAAACTGTTTTTT.